What follows describes a single TCR beta chain. HTBI primers from iRepertoire and Arm-PCR of CDR3 regions yielded the TCR beta libraries. Each CDR3 protein is one row after TCRdb ran MiXCR on the multiplex PCR reads. The sample lists about 420,000 distinct CDR3 sequences; about a sixth were seen once. Time point defined: newly diagnosed GD, antithyroid drugs for less than 3 months. From PBMCs, RNA was extracted and then used to make the TCR library. The entry originates in a study of regulatory T cells in long-lasting Graves disease. CDR1 and CDR2 (germline): SGHRS, YFSETQ. This CDR3 has 14 residues. J gave up 6 bases and V 5 bases, and 5 bases lay outside the gene matches. The same specimen was also included in a second study, on T cells in Graves' hyperthyroidism and ophthalmopathy.

This chain uses TRBV5-1 with TRBJ2-1; 10 nucleotides line up with TRBD1. This sample comprised peripheral blood mononuclear cells (PBMCs), obtained at new diagnosis, from a patient treated with antithyroid drugs. This TCR derives from a woman between 18 and 29 years old with Graves disease. The CDR3 here is CASRDRGIGNEQFF. The CDR3 DNA reads TGCGCCAGCAGGGACAGGGGGATTGGCAATGAGCAGTTCTTC. The whole variable domain, remainder taken from reference TRBV5-1 and TRBJ2-1, is KAGVTQTPRYLIKTRGQQVTLSCSPISGHRSVSWYQQTPGQGLQFLFEYFSETQRNKGNFPGRFSGRQFSNSRSEMNVSTLELGDSALYLCASRDRGIGNEQFFGPGTRLTVL.